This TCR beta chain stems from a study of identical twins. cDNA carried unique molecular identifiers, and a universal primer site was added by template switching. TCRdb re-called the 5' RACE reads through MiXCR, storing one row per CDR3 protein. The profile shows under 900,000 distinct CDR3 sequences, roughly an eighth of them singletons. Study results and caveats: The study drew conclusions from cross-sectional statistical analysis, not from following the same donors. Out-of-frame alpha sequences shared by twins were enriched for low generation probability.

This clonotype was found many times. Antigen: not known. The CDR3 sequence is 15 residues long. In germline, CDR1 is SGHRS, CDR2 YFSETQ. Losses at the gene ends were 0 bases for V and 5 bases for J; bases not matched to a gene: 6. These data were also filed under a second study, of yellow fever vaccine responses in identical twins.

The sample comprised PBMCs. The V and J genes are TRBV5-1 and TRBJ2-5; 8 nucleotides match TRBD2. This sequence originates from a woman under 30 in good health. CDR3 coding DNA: TGCGCCAGCAGCTTGGTGGCGGGAGGTGGTGAGACCCAGTACTTC. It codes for CASSLVAGGGETQYF.